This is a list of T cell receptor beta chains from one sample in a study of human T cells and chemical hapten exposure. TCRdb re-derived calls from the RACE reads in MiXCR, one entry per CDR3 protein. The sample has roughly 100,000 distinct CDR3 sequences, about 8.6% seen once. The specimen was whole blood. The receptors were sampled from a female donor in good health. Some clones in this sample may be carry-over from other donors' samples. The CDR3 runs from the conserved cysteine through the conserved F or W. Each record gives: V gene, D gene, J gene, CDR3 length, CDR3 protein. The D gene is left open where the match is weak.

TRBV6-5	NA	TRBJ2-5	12	CASLGAGETQYF
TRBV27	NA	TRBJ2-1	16	CASSTADGSSYNEQFF
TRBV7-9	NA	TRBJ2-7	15	CASSPQGRGPYEQYF
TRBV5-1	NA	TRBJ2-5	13	CASSLDPSETQYF
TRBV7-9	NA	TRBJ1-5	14	CASSSDRGNQPQHF
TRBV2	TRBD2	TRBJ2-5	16	CASSEAMASGRETQYF
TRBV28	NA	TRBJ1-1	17	CASSLVMGRGLNTEAFF
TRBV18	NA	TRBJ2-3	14	CASSPQASTDTQYF
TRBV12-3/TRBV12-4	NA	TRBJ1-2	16	CASSLYTGRTNYGYTF
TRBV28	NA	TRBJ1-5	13	CASSFGQQPPQHF
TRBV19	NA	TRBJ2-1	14	CASSSGAPRAEQFF
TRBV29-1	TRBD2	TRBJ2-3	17	CSVSGLAGVGHTDTQYF
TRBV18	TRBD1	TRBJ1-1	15	CASSPGQGEYTEAFF
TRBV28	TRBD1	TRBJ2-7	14	CASSLFTGGYEQYF
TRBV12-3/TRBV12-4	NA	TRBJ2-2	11	CASRDTGELFF
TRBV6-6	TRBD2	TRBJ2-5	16	CASMRGTSGYQETQYF
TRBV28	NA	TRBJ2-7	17	CASSLHYGQPVSYEQYF
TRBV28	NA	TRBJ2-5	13	CASRGGAQETQYF
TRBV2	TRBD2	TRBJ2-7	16	CASRPGLAGGEYEQYF
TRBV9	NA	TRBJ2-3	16	CASSKEAHSSTDTQYF
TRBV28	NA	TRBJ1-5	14	CASHWGTSNQPQHF
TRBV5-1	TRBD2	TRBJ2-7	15	CASSVTSGRTYEQYF
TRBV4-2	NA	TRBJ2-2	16	CASSQGFAGWDGELFF
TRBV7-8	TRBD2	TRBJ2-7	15	CASSLEGGSFYEQYF